This entry lists 29 T cell receptor beta chains sequenced from one sample in a study of blood T cells in healthy people across ages. Together with a sample-barcoded 5' primer, a J-beta primer mix was included in a second PCR lasting roughly 6 to 12 cycles. TCRdb reprocessed the 5' RACE reads via MiXCR and lists one record per CDR3 protein. Of around 800,000 distinct CDR3 sequences in the sample, around a quarter are singletons; the top ten hold under 3%. These data also formed part of another study, on T cells of mothers and their children.

Input material: blood. The source is a boy younger than 18 in good health.

The chain employs TRBV7-9 and TRBJ2-1, with no clear D. CDR1 and CDR2 from the germline V gene are SEHNR and FQNEAQ (reference sequence). The V end was cut by 6 bases, the J end by 8 bases, with 11 bases between. The length of the CDR3 is 12 residues. CDR3 nucleotide sequence: TGTGCCAGCAGGATTGGCGCGGATGAGCAGTTCTTC. Translation gives CASRIGADEQFF.

This clonotype was seen repeatedly, ten times or more. The rearrangement joins TRBV9 to TRBJ2-5, with a weak D call TRBD2 (5 bases). V was cut by 4 bases and J by 5 bases, with 24 bases left in between. The CDR3 runs 17 residues. CDR1 and CDR2 from the germline V gene are SGDLS and YYNGEE. In DNA form, the CDR3 reads TGTGCCAGCAGCCCCCTGGCAGGACTTAACGTCGGGGAGACCCAGTACTTC. This codes for CASSPLAGLNVGETQYF.

This clonotype was seen only a few times. V and J are TRBV2 and TRBJ1-4; 8 positions match TRBD1. J was trimmed by 6 bases and V by 6 bases; bases with no gene match: 6. CDR3 length equals 14 residues. Germline CDR1 is SNHLY and CDR2 is FYNNEI. This chain's CDR3 is CASRGQAWDEKLFF. The CDR3 DNA reads TGTGCCAGCAGGGGACAGGCCTGGGATGAAAAACTGTTTTTT.

This clonotype turned up a few times. The gene calls are TRBV5-1 and TRBJ1-2, with 9 bases aligning to TRBD1. Per the germline V gene, CDR1 is SGHRS and CDR2 is YFSETQ. CDR3 length equals 15 residues. With V trimmed by 8 bases and J by 1 base, 9 bases remained unmatched. CDR3 nucleotide sequence: TGCGCCAGTACCCGGGACAGGGCCAGTAACTATGGCTACACCTTC. Residues: CASTRDRASNYGYTF. The full variable domain, rest sourced from reference TRBV5-1 and TRBJ1-2, is KAGVTQTPRYLIKTRGQQVTLSCSPISGHRSVSWYQQTPGQGLQFLFEYFSETQRNKGNFPGRFSGRQFSNSRSEMNVSTLELGDSALYLCASTRDRASNYGYTFGSGTRLTVV.

This clonotype was seen only a few times. The chain employs TRBV28 and TRBJ2-5, with 13 positions matching TRBD2. V dropped 3 bases and J dropped 7; count of bases not matched to a gene: 8. The CDR3 covers 16 residues. Germline lookup yields CDR1 MDHEN and CDR2 SYDVKM. The chain's CDR3 is CASSLTGTSGEGTQYF. CDR3 coding DNA: TGTGCCAGCAGTTTGACCGGGACTAGCGGGGAGGGGACCCAGTACTTC.

This clonotype was seen more than once but under ten times. The chain combines TRBV9 with TRBJ2-7, with a weak D call TRBD1 (6 bases). The CDR3 extends over 18 amino acids. V was cut by 0 bases and J by 3 bases, with 22 bases left in between. Germline V gene data show CDR1 as SGDLS and CDR2 as YYNGEE. The CDR3: CASSVAPSRRGENYEQYF. DNA of the CDR3: TGTGCCAGCAGCGTAGCTCCATCACGCAGGGGCGAAAACTACGAGCAGTACTTC.

This chain uses TRBV2 with TRBJ2-1, with TRBD1 matching over 7 bases. The germline V gene encodes CDR1 SNHLY and CDR2 FYNNEI. The CDR3 runs 14 residues. The trim removed 9 bases at V and 7 bases at J, leaving 12 bases unmatched. Here the CDR3 reads CASRDRASNNEQFF. The CDR3 DNA is TGTGCCAGTCGTGACAGGGCCTCTAATAATGAGCAGTTCTTC.

The genes are TRBV12-3 or TRBV12-4 and TRBJ2-7, with TRBD1 as a possible D gene (5 bases). Trimming shortened V by 5 bases and J by 3 bases, and 14 bases separated the two germline ends. The CDR3 contains 14 residues. The CDR3 spells CASSPRTHIYEQYF. CDR3 in DNA: TGTGCCAGCAGTCCCAGGACACACATCTACGAGCAGTACTTC.

V is TRBV7-9 and J is TRBJ2-5; perhaps TRBD2 as D (6 bases). V was clipped by 5 bases and J by 5 bases, with 15 bases between them. Germline CDR1 and CDR2: SEHNR and FQNEAQ (reference sequence). The CDR3 sequence is 14 residues long. The CDR3: CASSREWGEETQYF. CDR3 in DNA: TGTGCCAGCAGCCGAGAGTGGGGGGAGGAGACCCAGTACTTC.

There are a few counts of this clonotype. This chain joins TRBV11-2 and TRBJ1-5, with D possibly TRBD1 on 5 matching bases. CDR1 and CDR2 from the germline V gene are SGHAT and FQNNGV. With 5 bases removed from V and 4 bases from J, the gap between germline ends came to 12 bases. The CDR3 is 14 amino acids. CDR3 residues: CASSPSHRNQPQHF. CDR3 in DNA: TGTGCCAGCAGCCCTAGCCACAGGAATCAGCCCCAGCATTTT.

Concerning this clonotype: The junction and the germline gene differ at one end; a read error may be behind it. The gene calls are TRBV12-3 or TRBV12-4 and TRBJ2-5; D gene ambiguous. CDR3 length equals 14 residues. Here the CDR3 reads CASNLGNWVETQYF. The CDR3 DNA reads TGTGCCAGCAATTTAGGGAACTGGGTAGAGACCCAGTACTTC.

V usage is TRBV28 and J usage is TRBJ1-2, with D unresolved. The CDR3 sequence is 14 residues long. Between the trimmed V and J ends, which lost 2 bases and 0 bases, there was a span of 7 bases. Germline CDR1 is MDHEN and CDR2 is SYDVKM. The CDR3 DNA follows: TGTGCCAGCAGTTTACAGTGGGCTAACTATGGCTACACCTTC. Translation gives CASSLQWANYGYTF.

The genes are TRBV20-1 and TRBJ2-2; TRBD1 or TRBD2 may be the D gene (5 bases each). This CDR3 has 15 amino acids. Trimming cost V 1 base and J 0 bases, with 9 bases left between them. Germline lookup yields CDR1 DFQATT and CDR2 SNEGSKA (reference sequence). CDR3 bases: TGCAGTGCTAGAGTAAGGGGAGCGAACACCGGGGAGCTGTTTTTT. Protein product: CSARVRGANTGELFF.

The chain recombines TRBV18 with TRBJ2-3; tentative D call: TRBD1 (6 bases). This CDR3 comprises 14 residues. In germline, CDR1 is KGHSH, CDR2 LQKENI. Trimming took off 5 bases at V and 6 bases at J, with 15 bases between the two ends. CDR3 sequence reads: CASSFGTMIDTQYF. In DNA form, the CDR3 reads TGTGCCAGCTCATTCGGGACAATGATCGATACGCAGTATTTT.

The chain is built from TRBV20-1 and TRBJ2-5; the match to TRBD2 covers 7 bases. The DNA end favors TRBJ2-7, so the J call may be wrong. Germline assignment: CDR1 DFQATT and CDR2 SNEGSKA (reference sequence). CDR3 length: 16 amino acids. CDR3 amino acids: CSAWGGGAGSSYEQYF. The CDR3 nucleotides read TGCAGTGCTTGGGGGGGAGGGGCAGGGAGCTCCTACGAGCAGTACTTC.

The chain joins TRBV10-3 to TRBJ1-5; D unclear. The V gene's germline CDR1 is ENHRY and CDR2 SYGVKD. The CDR3 contains 13 residues. Trimming shortened V by 0 bases and J by 11 bases, and 11 bases separated the two germline ends. In DNA, the CDR3 is TGTGCCATCAGTGAGTCTAATCCTGGGGCCCAGCATTTT. Its protein product is CAISESNPGAQHF.

This chain uses TRBV13 with TRBJ1-1, with TRBD1 identical over 7 bases. CDR1 and CDR2 (germline): PRHDT, FYEKMQ (reference sequence). The V and J ends lost 3 bases and 2 bases, in that order; junction bases with no gene match: 3. This CDR3 is 14 amino acids long. CDR3 DNA: TGTGCCAGCAGCTTCAGGGGGAATAACACTGAAGCTTTCTTT. Encoded protein: CASSFRGNNTEAFF.

This clonotype appeared a few times. The gene calls are TRBV11-2 and TRBJ2-5; D is unresolved. V lost 1 base and J 4 bases, leaving 7 bases between the germline ends. CDR1 is SGHAT, CDR2 FQNNGV, per germline. This CDR3 has 13 amino acids. For the CDR3, the DNA is TGTGCCAGCAGCTTAGGAGTTCCAGAGACCCAGTACTTC. This gives the protein CASSLGVPETQYF.

A few counts support this clonotype. V usage is TRBV5-1 and J usage is TRBJ2-1; TRBD1 might be the D (5 bases). Trimming took 4 bases from V and 5 from J, leaving 10 bases between them. Germline V gene data show CDR1 as SGHRS and CDR2 as YFSETQ. CDR3 length: 13 amino acids. CDR3 sequence reads: CASSTRQHNEQFF. In DNA, the CDR3 is TGCGCCAGCAGCACCCGACAGCACAATGAGCAGTTCTTC.

In this sample, this clonotype turned up a few times. V gene TRBV6-1 combines with J gene TRBJ2-5; 9 bases are a match to TRBD2. Trimming removed 6 bases from V and 1 base from J; junction bases left unmatched: 9. The CDR3 is 16 amino acids. Germline V gives CDR1 MNHNS, CDR2 SASEGT. The CDR3 sequence: CASRSGGGAFQETQYF. The CDR3 bases are TGTGCCAGCAGATCCGGCGGGGGGGCCTTCCAAGAGACCCAGTACTTC.

The chain recombines TRBV12-5 with TRBJ2-1; TRBD2 matches at 8 bases. Germline V gene sequence: CDR1 LGHNT, CDR2 FRNRAP. The CDR3 covers 13 residues. The J segment lost 9 bases and the V segment lost 9 bases, leaving 10 bases of the junction unmatched. The CDR3 coding sequence is TGTGCTAGCGGGCCGGGGGGGGAGACTGAGCAGTTCTTC. As protein: CASGPGGETEQFF. The variable domain in full, completed from reference TRBV12-5 and TRBJ2-1, reads DARVTQTPRHKVTEMGQEVTMRCQPILGHNTVFWYRQTMMQGLELLAYFRNRAPLDDSGMPKDRFSAEMPDATLATLKIQPSEPRDSAVYFCASGPGGETEQFFGPGTRLTVL.

In regard to this clonotype: At one end, the junction sequence differs from germline, possibly due to a read error. V and J are TRBV7-3 and TRBJ2-1, with D perhaps TRBD2 (5 bases). CDR1 is SGHTA and CDR2 is FQGTGA in the germline V gene. The CDR3 extends over 16 amino acids. CDR3 in DNA: TGTGCCAGCAGCACAGCACCGTCGGGGAACTACAATGAGCGGTTCTTC. Its protein is CASSTAPSGNYNERFF.

The chain employs TRBV2 and TRBJ2-4; 9 bases fit TRBD2. The CDR3 spans 16 residues. Germline V lookup: CDR1 SNHLY, CDR2 FYNNEI. V lost 4 bases to trimming and J lost 3 bases; unmatched junction nucleotides: 7. This chain's CDR3 is CASSGVSGGSKNIQYF. CDR3 nucleotides: TGTGCCAGCAGTGGGGTTAGCGGGGGAAGCAAAAACATTCAGTACTTC. Full variable domain (missing parts from reference TRBV2 and TRBJ2-4): EPEVTQTPSHQVTQMGQEVILRCVPISNHLYFYWYRQILGQKVEFLVSFYNNEISEKSEIFDDQFSVERPDGSNFTLKIRSTKLEDSAMYFCASSGVSGGSKNIQYFGAGTRLSVL.

On this clonotype: A much larger clonotype is one base distant, so this may be a read error. The rearrangement links TRBV18 to TRBJ2-7, with D perhaps matching TRBD1 (6 bases). The CDR3 spans 13 residues. The germline V gene has CDR1 KGHSH and CDR2 LQKENI. This CDR3 reads CASSTGTTYGQYF. In DNA form, the CDR3 reads TGTGCCAGCTCCACCGGGACAACCTACGGGCAGTACTTC.

This clonotype was detected a few times. The rearrangement joins TRBV7-2 to TRBJ2-3, with 8 bases identical to TRBD2. Trimming cost V 5 bases and J 2 bases; bases outside gene matches: 3. Germline V gene lookup returns CDR1 SGHTA and CDR2 FQGNSA. This CDR3 has 14 amino acids. The CDR3 DNA follows: TGTGCCAGCAGCGGGCGGGGGGTCACAGATACGCAGTATTTT. Protein product: CASSGRGVTDTQYF.

This rearrangement joins TRBV20-1 to TRBJ2-6; a weak D match, TRBD1 (5 bases). CDR1 DFQATT and CDR2 SNEGSKA come from the germline V gene (reference sequence). Trimming took 6 bases from V and 4 from J, leaving 10 bases between them. The CDR3 totals 13 residues. The CDR3 sequence: CSAQGLGANVLTF. The DNA of the CDR3 is TGCAGTGCCCAGGGATTAGGGGCCAACGTCCTGACTTTC.

J is TRBJ2-1 and V is TRBV7-2, with 7 bases lining up with TRBD2. V shed 1 base and J 6 bases; nucleotides not matched to a gene: 6. The CDR3 loop spans 15 amino acids. Germline CDR1 is SGHTA and CDR2 is FQGNSA. In DNA form, the CDR3 reads TGTGCCAGCAGCTTAGGACTAGCAGAGGGCAATGAGCAGTTCTTC. Its translation: CASSLGLAEGNEQFF.

The table lists this clonotype with a few counts. The chain is built from TRBV2 and TRBJ1-2; 11 bases align to TRBD1. Germline V CDR1 and CDR2: SNHLY, FYNNEI. The CDR3 covers 14 residues. V gave up 10 bases and J gave up 5 bases; unmatched junction bases: 9. The CDR3: CANIRTGGGYGYTF. The CDR3 coding sequence is TGTGCCAACATCCGGACAGGGGGCGGTTATGGCTACACCTTC.

The sample holds many counts of this clonotype. The gene calls are TRBV28 and TRBJ2-5; D gene unclear. V was cut by 5 bases and J by 4 bases, with 11 bases left in between. CDR1 MDHEN and CDR2 SYDVKM come from the germline V gene. The CDR3 is 13 amino acids. In nucleotides, the CDR3 is TGTGCCAGCAGTCGATCCGAACCAGAGACCCAGTACTTC. Its translation is CASSRSEPETQYF.